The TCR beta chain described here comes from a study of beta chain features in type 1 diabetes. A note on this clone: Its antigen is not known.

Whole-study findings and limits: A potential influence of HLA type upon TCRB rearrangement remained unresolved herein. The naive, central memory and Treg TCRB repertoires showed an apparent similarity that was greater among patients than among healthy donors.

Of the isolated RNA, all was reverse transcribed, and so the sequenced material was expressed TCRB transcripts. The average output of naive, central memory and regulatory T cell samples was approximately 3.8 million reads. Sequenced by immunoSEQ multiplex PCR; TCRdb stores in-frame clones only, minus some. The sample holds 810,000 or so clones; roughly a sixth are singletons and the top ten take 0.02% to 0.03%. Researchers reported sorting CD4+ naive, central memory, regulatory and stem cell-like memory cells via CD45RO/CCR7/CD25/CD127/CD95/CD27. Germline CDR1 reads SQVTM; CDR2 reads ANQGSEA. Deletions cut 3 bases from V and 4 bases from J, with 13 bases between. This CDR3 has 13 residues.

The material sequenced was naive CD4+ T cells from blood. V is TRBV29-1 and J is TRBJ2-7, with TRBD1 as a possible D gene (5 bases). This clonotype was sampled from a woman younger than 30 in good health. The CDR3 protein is CSVDRAGFYEQYF. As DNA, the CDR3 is TGCAGCGTTGATCGGGCAGGGTTTTACGAGCAGTACTTC.